This T cell receptor (beta chain) derives from a study of CD8 T cells in Susac syndrome. Random hexamers served to reverse transcribe about 0.5 to 1 ug RNA. immunoSEQ multiplex PCR amplified TCR beta CDR3 across 54 Vbeta, 13 Jbeta. TCRdb processed the immunoSEQ multiplex PCR reads anew with MiXCR; each CDR3 protein has one entry. Of around 150,000 distinct CDR3 sequences listed, around 94% are singletons. The V end lost 5 bases, the J end lost 1 base, and 14 bases lay between the germline ends. The CDR3 sequence is 15 residues long. The germline V gene has CDR1 LNHDA and CDR2 SQIVND (reference sequence). From blood CD8+ and CD4+ T cells, the TCR beta chain was sequenced. The multiple sclerosis control group was made up of treatment-naive patients with stable or active relapsing-remitting disease.

This chain joins TRBV19 and TRBJ1-1; D might be TRBD1 (5 bases). The material sequenced was CD4+ T cells from PBMCs. The TCR sequence derives from a human donor with multiple sclerosis. The CDR3 DNA reads as TGTGCCAGTAGTGCCCGGGGCTCCAAGAACACTGAAGCTTTCTTT. This codes for CASSARGSKNTEAFF.